These 8 T cell receptor beta chains were sequenced from one sample in a study of T cell repertoires in cytomegalovirus infection. TCRdb called the reads again in MiXCR, with one record for every CDR3 protein. The table shows some 920,000 distinct CDR3 sequences, with roughly 30% occurring only once. Their cognate antigens are unknown. The material sequenced was cultured CD8+ T cells from PBMCs, taken from culture after CMV antigen stimulation. These receptors originate from a human donor in good health (CMV status not recorded). Some clones in this sample may be carry-over from other donors' samples.

The V and J genes are TRBV6-2 or TRBV6-3 and TRBJ1-1; no clear D. Germline assignment: CDR1 MNHEY and CDR2 SVGEGT. The CDR3 is 13 amino acids. V was shortened by 6 bases and J by 8 bases, with 16 bases between the two germline ends. CDR3 region: CASSPSDGREAFF. The CDR3 DNA follows: TGTGCCAGCAGCCCCTCGGACGGTCGGGAAGCTTTCTTT.

This clonotype was detected ten times or more. The V gene is TRBV7-2, the J gene TRBJ2-3; perhaps D is TRBD1 or TRBD2 (6 bases each). The CDR3 length is 14 residues. Trimming took 2 bases from V and 6 from J, leaving 12 bases between them. The germline gives CDR1 SGHTA, CDR2 FQGNSA. The CDR3 bases are TGTGCCAGCAGCTTAAGTATAGGGGGGGATACGCAGTATTTT. Amino acid sequence: CASSLSIGGDTQYF.

This clonotype was picked up a small number of times. The chain couples TRBV6-6 to TRBJ2-1; D not resolved. V lost 4 bases and J 2 bases, leaving 12 bases between the germline ends. The CDR3 runs to 15 residues. In germline, CDR1 is MNHNY, CDR2 SVGAGI (reference sequence). The CDR3, as DNA: TGTGCCAGCAGTTTCTATCAGCAGCCCTACAATGAGCAGTTCTTC. This codes for CASSFYQQPYNEQFF.

This clonotype was seen many times. CDR3 residues: CASRDGNTEAFF. The CDR3 DNA reads as TGTGCCAGCAGGGACGGAAACACTGAAGCTTTCTTT. The chain recombines TRBV19 with TRBJ1-1, with a tentative D call TRBD1 (5 bases). The germline V gene encodes CDR1 LNHDA and CDR2 SQIVND (reference sequence). V lost 9 bases to trimming and J lost 2 bases, with 10 bases between them. This CDR3 spans 12 amino acids.

The rearrangement joins TRBV27 to TRBJ2-7, with 7 bases lining up with TRBD1. Germline CDR1 reads MNHEY; CDR2 reads SMNVEV (reference sequence). V was pared by 7 bases and J by 3 bases, with 12 bases of the junction left unmatched. The CDR3 runs to 15 residues. The CDR3 DNA reads TGTGCCAGCACTTATAATGGGGGACAGCGCTACGAGCAGTACTTC. Translating it yields CASTYNGGQRYEQYF.

The V gene is TRBV14, the J gene TRBJ2-7, with D unresolved. CDR1 and CDR2 (germline): SGHDN, FVKESK. CDR3 size: 15 residues. With 0 bases removed from V and 5 bases from J, the gap between germline ends came to 14 bases. The CDR3 is CASSQEWGLINEQYF. CDR3 in DNA: TGTGCCAGCAGCCAAGAATGGGGTTTAATCAACGAGCAGTACTTC.

V gene TRBV6-1 combines with J gene TRBJ1-3; 9 bases are a match to TRBD1. CDR3 length: 16 residues. The trim removed 3 bases at V and 3 bases at J, leaving 6 bases unmatched. The germline gives CDR1 MNHNS, CDR2 SASEGT. The CDR3 DNA is TGTGCCAGCAGTGAGGAGGGACAGGGAAATGGAAACACCATATATTTT. Its protein is CASSEEGQGNGNTIYF.

V gene TRBV11-2 combines with J gene TRBJ2-1; D may be TRBD2 (6 bases). This CDR3 comprises 17 residues. V was trimmed by 3 bases and J by 4 bases, leaving 19 bases between them. The germline gives CDR1 SGHAT, CDR2 FQNNGV. This chain's CDR3 is CASSFGNGGDWYNEQFF. CDR3 bases: TGTGCCAGCAGCTTTGGTAACGGGGGAGATTGGTACAATGAGCAGTTCTTC.